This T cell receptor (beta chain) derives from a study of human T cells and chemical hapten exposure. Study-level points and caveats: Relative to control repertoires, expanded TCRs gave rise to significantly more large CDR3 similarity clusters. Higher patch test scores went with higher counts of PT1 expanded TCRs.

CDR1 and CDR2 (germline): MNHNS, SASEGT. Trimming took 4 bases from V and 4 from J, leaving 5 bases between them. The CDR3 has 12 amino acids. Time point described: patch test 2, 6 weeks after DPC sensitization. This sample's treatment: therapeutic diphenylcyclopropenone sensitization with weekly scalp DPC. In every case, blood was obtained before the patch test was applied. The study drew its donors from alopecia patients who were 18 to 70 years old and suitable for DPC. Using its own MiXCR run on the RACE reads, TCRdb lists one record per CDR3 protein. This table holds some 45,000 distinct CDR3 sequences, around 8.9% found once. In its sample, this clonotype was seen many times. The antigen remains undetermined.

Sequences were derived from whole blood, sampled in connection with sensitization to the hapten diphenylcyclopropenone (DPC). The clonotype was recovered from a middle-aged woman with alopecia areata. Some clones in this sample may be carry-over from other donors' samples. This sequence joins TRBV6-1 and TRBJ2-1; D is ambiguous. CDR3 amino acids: CASSAAYNEQFF. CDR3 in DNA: TGTGCCAGCAGTGCAGCTTACAATGAGCAGTTCTTC.